The clone carrying this T cell receptor (beta chain) was picked up many times. What it binds is not known. Other DNA sequences in this sample translate to the same CDR3. This sample was included in a study of beta chain features in type 1 diabetes. Post-sort purity exceeded 95% for all sorted populations. Study conclusions and caveats: Significant though moderate, a shortening of TCRB CDR3s appeared in all four CD4+ subsets of Type 1 diabetes patients. Whether HLA type influences TCRB rearrangement remained unresolved here. Researchers reported that naive, central memory and Treg TCRB repertoires appeared more similar in patients than in healthy donors. Amplification by PCR could prefer shorter templates, with the same effect in patients and controls.

cDNA synthesis used the whole RNA isolate, giving expressed TCRB sequences. Clones were read by immunoSEQ multiplex PCR, and TCRdb kept only the in-frame ones, dropping some. Of some 290,000 clones listed, approximately 15% are singletons. Germline V gives CDR1 SGHRS, CDR2 YFSETQ. V lost 0 bases and J 5 bases, leaving 4 bases between the germline ends. The CDR3 length is 12 residues. Input material: naive CD4+ T cells from blood. This sequence was found in a man aged 25 to 40 with type 1 diabetes. The chain employs TRBV5-1 and TRBJ2-3; D gene uncertain. CDR3 sequence: CASSLDRDTQYF. The CDR3 DNA is TGCGCCAGCAGCTTGGACAGAGATACGCAGTATTTT.